These T cell receptor beta chains were read from a single sample in a study of OX40 agonist ivuxolimab in advanced cancers. Measured with immunoSEQ multiplex PCR; TCRdb has only the in-frame clones, and not every one. The sample records 60,000 to 70,000 clones, about 89% being singletons. The sequencing here drew on CD4+ or CD8+ T cells sorted from blood, taken in a trial of the OX40 agonist ivuxolimab. The receptors were gathered from an adult with an advanced solid tumor such as melanoma, head and neck, liver or kidney cancer. Both conserved end residues are part of each CDR3. D genes are given only for firm matches. Clone size, where shown, is once, few, many, or a class for clones that have expanded.

d_gene	v_gene	j_gene	abundance	CDR3aa	CDR3nt
TRBD1	TRBV19	TRBJ2-7	-	CASSLPGQGAYEQYF	TGTGCCAGTAGTCTTCCGGGACAGGGGGCGTACGAGCAGTACTTC
TRBD1	TRBV14	TRBJ2-7	-	CASSQAGGRHEQYF	TGTGCCAGCAGCCAAGCAGGGGGCAGGCACGAGCAGTACTTC
-	TRBV6-1	TRBJ2-7	-	CASRSATGSYEQYF	TGTGCCAGCAGGTCCGCGACAGGCTCCTACGAGCAGTACTTC
-	TRBV30	TRBJ1-2	-	CAWIASPMVVYGYTF	TGTGCCTGGATAGCTTCCCCCATGGTGGTCTATGGCTACACCTTC
TRBD2	TRBV5-1	TRBJ2-5	-	CASSGLAGGRETQYF	TGCGCCAGCAGCGGGCTAGCGGGGGGGCGAGAGACCCAGTACTTC
-	TRBV5-6	TRBJ1-3	-	CASSLGGGAGNTIYF	TGTGCCAGCAGCTTGGGCGGAGGGGCTGGAAACACCATATATTTT
TRBD2	TRBV30	TRBJ2-1	-	CAWSATPAGGQFF	TGTGCCTGGAGTGCTACCCCGGCGGGGGGCCAGTTCTTC
TRBD1	TRBV7-9	TRBJ1-4	few	CASRGTGGTEKLFF	TGTGCCAGCAGGGGGACAGGTGGGACGGAAAAACTGTTTTTT
-	TRBV27	TRBJ2-1	-	CASGDTYSYNEQFF	TGTGCCAGCGGGGACACCTACTCCTACAATGAGCAGTTCTTC
TRBD2	TRBV28	TRBJ2-7	once	CASTPGGEYEQYF	TGTGCCAGCACCCCGGGGGGGGAATACGAGCAGTACTTC
-	TRBV11-1	TRBJ2-7	-	CASSKEGYEQYF	TGTGCCAGCAGCAAAGAGGGTTACGAGCAGTACTTC
-	TRBV5-1	TRBJ2-4	-	CASSLDGIAKNIQYF	TGCGCCAGCAGCTTGGACGGGATAGCCAAAAACATTCAGTACTTC
-	TRBV5-1	TRBJ1-1	few	CASSPGHGNTEAFF	TGCGCCAGCAGCCCAGGACACGGGAACACTGAAGCTTTCTTT
-	TRBV30	TRBJ2-1	-	CAWTEQVGDEQFF	TGTGCCTGGACAGAGCAGGTGGGGGATGAGCAGTTCTTC
TRBD1	TRBV30	TRBJ1-6	-	CAWNRGNSPLHF	TGTGCCTGGAACAGGGGCAACTCACCCCTCCACTTT
-	TRBV28	TRBJ1-2	-	CAHGGGDYGYTF	TGTGCCCACGGCGGGGGGGACTATGGCTACACCTTC
TRBD1	TRBV27	TRBJ1-2	-	CASSPKGTGVYGYTF	TGTGCCAGCAGCCCTAAGGGGACAGGGGTTTACGGCTACACCTTC
-	TRBV29-1	TRBJ2-5	-	CSVEVHEVGETQYF	TGCAGCGTTGAAGTTCACGAGGTCGGGGAGACCCAGTACTTC
-	TRBV4-3	TRBJ2-7	-	CASSQERGAPYEQYF	TGCGCCAGCAGCCAAGAAAGGGGGGCCCCCTACGAGCAGTACTTC
-	TRBV5-4	TRBJ1-2	few	CASSHPLAAYNYGYTF	TGTGCCAGCAGCCACCCGTTGGCAGCCTATAACTATGGCTACACCTTC
-	TRBV5-6	TRBJ2-1	-	CASSPGVASNEQFF	TGTGCCAGCAGCCCCGGGGTGGCCAGCAATGAGCAGTTCTTC
-	TRBV9	TRBJ2-6	once	CASSASGGSGANVLTF	TGTGCCAGCAGCGCCTCAGGAGGTTCTGGGGCCAACGTCCTGACTTTC
TRBD1	TRBV11-1	TRBJ1-2	-	CASSRTGDYGYTF	TGTGCCAGCAGCCGAACAGGGGACTATGGCTACACCTTC
-	TRBV18	TRBJ2-3	-	CASSSATSTDTQYF	TGTGCCAGCTCATCTGCTACTAGCACAGATACGCAGTATTTT
TRBD1	TRBV7-2	TRBJ1-1	-	CASSRGQFNTEAFF	TGTGCCAGCAGCCGGGGACAGTTTAATACTGAAGCTTTCTTT
TRBD1	TRBV14	TRBJ2-5	-	CASSQNPGQQETQYF	TGTGCCAGCAGCCAAAATCCGGGACAGCAAGAGACCCAGTACTTC
-	TRBV5-1	TRBJ1-2	-	CASSPSGVLGGYTF	TGCGCCAGCAGCCCGTCGGGGGTATTAGGTGGCTACACCTTC
-	TRBV7-9	TRBJ1-1	-	CASVVGAEAFF	TGTGCCAGCGTCGTCGGGGCTGAAGCTTTCTTT
-	TRBV7-6	TRBJ1-5	-	CASSPSDVSNQPQHF	TGTGCCAGCAGCCCCAGCGACGTTAGCAATCAGCCCCAGCATTTT
-	TRBV7-7	TRBJ2-1	once	CASSLGVGNEQFF	TGTGCCAGCAGCTTAGGGGTGGGCAATGAGCAGTTCTTC
-	TRBV30	TRBJ1-3	-	CAWSDSGNTIYF	TGTGCCTGGAGTGACTCTGGAAACACCATATATTTT
-	TRBV2	TRBJ2-5	once	CASSVNREETQYF	TGTGCCAGCAGTGTAAACAGGGAGGAGACCCAGTACTTC
-	TRBV5-4	TRBJ1-1	-	CASSIGQDLVEAFF	TGTGCCAGCAGCATAGGGCAGGATTTGGTGGAAGCTTTCTTT
-	TRBV28	TRBJ1-4	-	CASTPGPNEKLFF	TGTGCCAGCACCCCTGGACCCAATGAAAAACTGTTTTTT
-	TRBV6-6	TRBJ2-7	-	CASRGPYEQYF	TGTGCCAGCAGGGGACCCTACGAGCAGTACTTC
-	TRBV7-3	TRBJ2-2	-	CASRYDTGGETGELFF	TGTGCCAGCAGATACGACACCGGTGGTGAGACCGGGGAGCTGTTTTTT
-	TRBV7-9	TRBJ1-4	-	CASSPSGGLGEKLFF	TGTGCCAGCAGCCCCTCGGGGGGCCTGGGTGAAAAACTGTTTTTT
-	TRBV27	TRBJ1-5	-	CASSLGGDQPQHF	TGTGCCAGCAGTTTAGGGGGGGATCAGCCCCAGCATTTT
-	TRBV6-5	TRBJ2-5	-	CASSYSGDEQETQYF	TGTGCCAGCAGTTACTCAGGGGACGAGCAAGAGACCCAGTACTTC
-	TRBV28	TRBJ2-3	-	CASSSRTAPEYF	TGTGCCAGCAGTTCTAGGACGGCCCCAGAGTATTTT
TRBD2	TRBV6-5	TRBJ2-5	-	CASSPGGSETQYF	TGTGCCAGCAGCCCGGGGGGTTCGGAGACCCAGTACTTC
TRBD1	TRBV9	TRBJ2-4	-	CASSEGQGVGKNIQYF	TGTGCCAGCAGCGAGGGACAGGGGGTAGGCAAAAACATTCAGTACTTC
TRBD1	TRBV6-1	TRBJ1-1	-	CASSDDRGVPTEAFF	TGTGCCAGCAGTGACGACAGGGGGGTCCCCACTGAAGCTTTCTTT
-	TRBV4-1	TRBJ2-7	-	CASSSAGGLFYEQYF	TGCGCCAGCAGCTCCGCAGGGGGACTTTTCTACGAGCAGTACTTC
-	TRBV15	TRBJ2-7	-	CATSRGDWNYEQYF	TGTGCCACCAGCAGAGGGGACTGGAACTACGAGCAGTACTTC
-	TRBV7-6	TRBJ1-6	-	CASSLKEWSGSPLHF	TGTGCCAGCAGCTTAAAGGAATGGAGCGGTTCACCCCTCCACTTT
-	TRBV19	TRBJ1-6	-	CASSGGAGADNSPLHF	TGTGCCAGTAGTGGGGGAGCAGGGGCGGATAATTCACCCCTCCACTTT
-	TRBV7-2	TRBJ1-1	-	CASSLAQGRMAEAFF	TGTGCCAGCAGCTTAGCGCAGGGGCGGATGGCTGAAGCTTTCTTT
-	TRBV7-2	TRBJ1-2	-	CASSLEGVSSYGYTF	TGTGCCAGCAGCTTAGAGGGGGTTTCTTCCTATGGCTACACCTTC
-	TRBV19	TRBJ1-1	few	CASIDRAVGAFF	TGTGCCAGTATCGATAGGGCAGTCGGAGCTTTCTTT
-	TRBV30	TRBJ2-1	-	CAWLRDSYNEQFF	TGTGCCTGGCTGAGGGACTCCTACAATGAGCAGTTCTTC
TRBD2	TRBV15	TRBJ2-1	-	CATSRGRLAGDYEQFF	TGTGCCACCAGCAGAGGTAGACTAGCGGGGGACTATGAGCAGTTCTTC
-	TRBV28	TRBJ1-1	-	CATQKGTRRRNLNTEAFF	TGTGCCACCCAGAAGGGAACCAGAAGGAGGAATCTTAACACTGAAGCTTTCTTT
TRBD2	TRBV2	TRBJ2-7	few	CASSESGGPYEQYF	TGTGCCAGCAGTGAATCGGGGGGGCCCTACGAGCAGTACTTC